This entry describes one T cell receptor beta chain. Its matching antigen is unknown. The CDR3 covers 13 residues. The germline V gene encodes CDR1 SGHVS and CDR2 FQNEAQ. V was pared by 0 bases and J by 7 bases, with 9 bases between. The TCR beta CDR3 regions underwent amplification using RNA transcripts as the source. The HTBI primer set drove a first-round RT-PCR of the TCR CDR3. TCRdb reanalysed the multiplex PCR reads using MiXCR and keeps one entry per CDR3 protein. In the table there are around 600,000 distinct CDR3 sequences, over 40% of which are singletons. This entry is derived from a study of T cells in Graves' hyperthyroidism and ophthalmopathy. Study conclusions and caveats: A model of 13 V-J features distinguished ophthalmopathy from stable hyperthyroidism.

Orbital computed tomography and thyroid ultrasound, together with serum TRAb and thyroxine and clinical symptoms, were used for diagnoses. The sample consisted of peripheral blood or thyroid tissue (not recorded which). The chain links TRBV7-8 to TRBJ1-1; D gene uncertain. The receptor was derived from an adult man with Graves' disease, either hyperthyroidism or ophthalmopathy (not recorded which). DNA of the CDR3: TGTGCCAGCAGCTTAGCCGGAAACCGTGAAGCTTTCTTT. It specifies CASSLAGNREAFF.